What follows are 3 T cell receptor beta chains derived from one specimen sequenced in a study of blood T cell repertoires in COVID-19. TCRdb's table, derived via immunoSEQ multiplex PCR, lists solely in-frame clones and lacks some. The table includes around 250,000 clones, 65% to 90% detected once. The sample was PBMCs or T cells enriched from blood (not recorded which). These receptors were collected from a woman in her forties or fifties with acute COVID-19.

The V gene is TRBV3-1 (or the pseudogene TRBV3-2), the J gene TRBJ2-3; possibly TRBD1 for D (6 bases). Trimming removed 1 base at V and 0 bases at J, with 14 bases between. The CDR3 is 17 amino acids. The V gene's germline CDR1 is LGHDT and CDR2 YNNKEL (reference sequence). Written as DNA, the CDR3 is TGTGCCAGCAGCCAAGCCTTAGGGGGTGTGAGCACAGATACGCAGTATTTT. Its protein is CASSQALGGVSTDTQYF.

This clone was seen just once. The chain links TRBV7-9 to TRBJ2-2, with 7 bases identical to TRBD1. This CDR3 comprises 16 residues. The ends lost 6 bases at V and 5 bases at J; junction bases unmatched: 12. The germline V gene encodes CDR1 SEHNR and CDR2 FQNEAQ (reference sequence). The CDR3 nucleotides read TGTGCCAGCAGTCGCTCCGGGACAGATAAAACCGGGGAGCTGTTTTTT. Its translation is CASSRSGTDKTGELFF.

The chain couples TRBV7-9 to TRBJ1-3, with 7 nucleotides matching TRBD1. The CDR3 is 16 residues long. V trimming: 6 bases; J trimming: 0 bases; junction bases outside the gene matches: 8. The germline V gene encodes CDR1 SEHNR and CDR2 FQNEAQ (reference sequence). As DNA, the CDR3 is TGTGCCAGCAGGCCACCGGGACAGAGCTCTGGAAACACCATATATTTT. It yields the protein CASRPPGQSSGNTIYF.